The 7 T cell receptor beta chains listed next were all sequenced from one sample in a study of T cell responses to AZD1222 COVID-19 vaccine. The method was immunoSEQ multiplex PCR; TCRdb's version includes in-frame clones alone and lacks a portion of them. This table holds about 110,000 clones, about nine tenths found once. Here the sequenced sample was peripheral blood, taken on day 0 of MenACWY control vaccination. The origin of the receptors is an adult in good health.

J is TRBJ1-2 and V is TRBV7-9, with TRBD1 as a possible D gene (6 bases). Trimming shortened V by 6 bases and J by 0 bases, and 8 bases separated the two germline ends. Per the germline V gene, CDR1 is SEHNR and CDR2 is FQNEAQ (reference sequence). This CDR3 comprises 13 residues. The CDR3 DNA sequence: TGTGCCAGCAGTTGGACAGCTAACTATGGCTACACCTTC. Its translation: CASSWTANYGYTF.

The chain uses TRBV19 and TRBJ1-1, with D unclear. CDR3 size: 14 residues. Germline V lookup: CDR1 LNHDA, CDR2 SQIVND (reference sequence). Trimming shortened V by 3 bases and J by 0 bases, and 8 bases separated the two germline ends. The CDR3 sequence is CASSMGWMNTEAFF. The CDR3 DNA sequence: TGTGCCAGTAGTATGGGTTGGATGAACACTGAAGCTTTCTTT. Combining the CDR3 with reference TRBV19 and TRBJ1-1 gives the whole variable domain DGGITQSPKYLFRKEGQNVTLSCEQNLNHDAMYWYRQDPGQGLRLIYYSQIVNDFQKGDIAEGYSVSREKKESFPLTVTSAQKNPTAFYLCASSMGWMNTEAFFGQGTRLTVV.

The chain recombines TRBV11-1 with TRBJ2-7; D remains unclear. The length of the CDR3 is 13 residues. Trimming shortened V by 3 bases and J by 4 bases, and 10 bases separated the two germline ends. The germline V gene encodes CDR1 SGHAT and CDR2 FQDESV (reference sequence). The CDR3 is CASSLYTLYEQYF. The CDR3 nucleotides read TGTGCCAGCAGCTTGTACACTTTATACGAGCAGTACTTC.

The chain joins TRBV4-1 to TRBJ2-7, with 9 bases that match TRBD1. With V trimmed by 2 bases and J by 5 bases, 7 bases remained unmatched. From germline, CDR1 is MGHRA and CDR2 YSYEKL. CDR3 size: 15 residues. CDR3 in amino acids: CASSQMWDRVNEQYF. The CDR3 DNA reads TGCGCCAGCAGCCAAATGTGGGACAGGGTCAACGAGCAGTACTTC.

V and J are TRBV19 and TRBJ2-3, with TRBD1 identical over 8 bases. Trimming removed 1 base from V and 2 bases from J; junction bases left unmatched: 5. This CDR3 has 16 amino acids. Germline lookup yields CDR1 LNHDA and CDR2 SQIVND (reference sequence). The CDR3 coding sequence is TGTGCCAGTAGTATAGTGCAGGGGGCACTCACAGATACGCAGTATTTT. The encoded protein is CASSIVQGALTDTQYF.

V is TRBV21-1 and J is TRBJ1-5. TRBV21-1 is a recognized pseudogene. CDR3 length equals 18 residues. CDR3 residues: CASSKSVPLGFDYQPQHF. Here the CDR3 DNA reads TGTGCCAGCAGCAAATCGGTCCCATTAGGTTTTGACTATCAGCCCCAGCATTTT.

This sequence joins TRBV4-2 and TRBJ2-1; D not resolved. The CDR3 totals 12 residues. The V and J ends lost 3 bases and 5 bases respectively, with 5 bases between them. Germline V gene data show CDR1 as LGHNA and CDR2 as YNFKEQ. The CDR3 here is CASSQADNEQFF. In DNA form, the CDR3 reads TGTGCCAGCAGCCAGGCAGACAATGAGCAGTTCTTC.